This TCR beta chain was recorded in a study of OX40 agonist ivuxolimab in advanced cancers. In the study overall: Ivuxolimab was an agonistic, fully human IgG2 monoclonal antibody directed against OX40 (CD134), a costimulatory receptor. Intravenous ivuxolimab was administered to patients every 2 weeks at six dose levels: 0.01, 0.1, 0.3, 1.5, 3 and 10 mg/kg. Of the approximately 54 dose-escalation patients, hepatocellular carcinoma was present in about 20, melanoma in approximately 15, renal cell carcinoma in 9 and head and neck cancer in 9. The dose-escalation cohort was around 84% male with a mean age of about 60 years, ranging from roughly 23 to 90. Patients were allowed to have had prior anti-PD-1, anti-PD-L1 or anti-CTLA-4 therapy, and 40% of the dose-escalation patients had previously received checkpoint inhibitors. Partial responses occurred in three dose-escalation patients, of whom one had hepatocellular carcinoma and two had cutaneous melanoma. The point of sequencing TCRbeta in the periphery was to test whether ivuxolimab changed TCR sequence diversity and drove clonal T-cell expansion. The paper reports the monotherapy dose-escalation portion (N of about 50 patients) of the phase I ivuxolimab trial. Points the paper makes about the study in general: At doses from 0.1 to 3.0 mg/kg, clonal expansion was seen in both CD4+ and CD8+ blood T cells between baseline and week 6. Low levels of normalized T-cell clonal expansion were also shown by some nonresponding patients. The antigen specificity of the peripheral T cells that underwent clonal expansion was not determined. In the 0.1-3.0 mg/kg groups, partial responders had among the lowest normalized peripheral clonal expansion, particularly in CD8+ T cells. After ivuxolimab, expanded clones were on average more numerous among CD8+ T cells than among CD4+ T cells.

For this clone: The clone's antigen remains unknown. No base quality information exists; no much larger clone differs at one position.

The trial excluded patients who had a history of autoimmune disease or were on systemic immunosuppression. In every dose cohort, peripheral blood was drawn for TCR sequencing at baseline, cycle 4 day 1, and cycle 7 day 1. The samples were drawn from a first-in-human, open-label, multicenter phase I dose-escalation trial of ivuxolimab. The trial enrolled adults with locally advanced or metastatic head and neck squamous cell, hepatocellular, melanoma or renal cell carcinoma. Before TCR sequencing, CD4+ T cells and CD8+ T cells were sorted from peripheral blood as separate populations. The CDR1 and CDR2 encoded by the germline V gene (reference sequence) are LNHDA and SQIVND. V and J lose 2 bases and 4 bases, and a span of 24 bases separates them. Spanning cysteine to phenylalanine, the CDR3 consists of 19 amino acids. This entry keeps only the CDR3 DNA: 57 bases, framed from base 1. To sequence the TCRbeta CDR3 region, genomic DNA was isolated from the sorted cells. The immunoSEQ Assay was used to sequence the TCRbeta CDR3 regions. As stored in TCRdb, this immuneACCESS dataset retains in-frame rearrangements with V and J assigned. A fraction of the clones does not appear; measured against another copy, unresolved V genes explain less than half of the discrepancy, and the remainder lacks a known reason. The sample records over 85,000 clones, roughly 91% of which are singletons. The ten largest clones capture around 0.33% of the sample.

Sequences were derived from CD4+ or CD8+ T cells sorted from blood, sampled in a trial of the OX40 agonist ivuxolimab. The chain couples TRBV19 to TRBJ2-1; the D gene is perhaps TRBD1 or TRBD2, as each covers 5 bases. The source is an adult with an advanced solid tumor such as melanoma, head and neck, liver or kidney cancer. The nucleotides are TGTGCCAGTAGTATAAAAGCCCCCACTTCCGGGACGAAATACAATGAGCAGTTCTTC. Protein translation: CASSIKAPTSGTKYNEQFF.